The rows below give T cell receptor beta chains drawn from one sample of a study of PD-L1 blockade in urothelial cancer. Sequencing was performed with immunoSEQ multiplex PCR; in TCRdb, only in-frame clones are kept and a portion is missing. The sample includes 40,000 to 55,000 clones, approximately 90% of them seen just once. This specimen consisted of PBMCs, obtained around atezolizumab (anti-PD-L1) treatment. The receptors were gathered from a man between 60 and 70 years old with urothelial cancer. CDR3s include the opening cysteine and the closing phenylalanine or tryptophan. Each record gives: J gene, V gene, CDR3 protein.

TRBJ2-2 TRBV9 CASSVASRGLGELFF
TRBJ1-3 TRBV10-3 CAISGLGQIGGNTIYF
TRBJ2-5 TRBV10-1 CASSEGGSQETQYF
TRBJ2-1 TRBV5-1 CASRQVNYNEQFF
TRBJ2-2 TRBV9 CASSVGAGGPVGELFF
TRBJ2-3 TRBV28 CASSPGQDPDTQYF
TRBJ2-7 TRBV7-2 CASSLVGGASSYEQYF
TRBJ1-2 TRBV30 CAWSGGQGRGYGYTF
TRBJ2-7 TRBV28 CASSLAGQGELREEHSYEQYF
TRBJ1-2 TRBV6-1 CASSLTGNYGYTF
TRBJ1-2 TRBV10-3 CAISDRGPTTNYGYTF
TRBJ2-7 TRBV5-1 CASSLGTGVTYEQYF
TRBJ1-1 TRBV27 CASSTGTYNTEAFF
TRBJ1-2 TRBV9 CASSVAGGGLDYGYTF
TRBJ2-1 TRBV10-1 CASSAASGGSNEQFF
TRBJ2-7 TRBV4-1 CASSQARTSVSYEQYF
TRBJ2-2 TRBV4-3 CASYGGPGELFF
TRBJ2-2 TRBV7-8 CASSPLRVNTGELFF
TRBJ2-1 TRBV4-2 CASSQAAHSGSGGAGFYNEQFF
TRBJ2-1 TRBV25-1 CASSEAGTDYNEQFF
TRBJ1-5 TRBV6-5 CATRVSWGDQPQHF
TRBJ1-2 TRBV5-1 CASSLGQESYGYTF
TRBJ2-2 TRBV5-1 CASSRTGGPTGELFF
TRBJ2-7 TRBV6-6 CASSLSSYEQYF
TRBJ1-1 TRBV19 CASITEQAGTEAFF
TRBJ1-3 TRBV6-5 CASSPPTAFGNTIYF
TRBJ2-7 TRBV4-3 CASSQEGSLRPQYF
TRBJ2-2 TRBV6-6 CASSPGQPNTGELFF
TRBJ1-3 TRBV2 CASSEIQNTIYF
TRBJ2-5 TRBV6-5 CASSRTGEETQYF
TRBJ1-5 TRBV27 CASRRGQGAKAPQHF
TRBJ1-5 TRBV27 CASSSRQGWQPQHF
TRBJ1-2 TRBV12-2 CASRLGWAQGTNYGYTF
TRBJ1-1 TRBV19 CASTLGRGANTEAFF
TRBJ2-4 TRBV19 CASSIRAGQNIQYF
TRBJ1-5 TRBV21-1 CASSTVRRSSNQPQHF
TRBJ2-2 TRBV11-3 CASSSGTSGSRSNTGELFF
TRBJ2-7 TRBV28 CASTSGGGRVYEQYF
TRBJ2-3 TRBV5-1 CASSLEPGTGVVDTQYF
TRBJ2-2 TRBV15 CATSRGTPRAGELFF
TRBJ1-2 TRBV5-1 CASSTAQGNYGYTF
TRBJ2-3 TRBV29-1 CSVEFQDRGHSDTQYF
TRBJ2-7 TRBV28 CASNGNRVGAYEQYF
TRBJ2-7 TRBV14 CASRNMSGHLYEQYF
TRBJ1-5 TRBV19 CASSMGQSYQPQHF
TRBJ1-2 TRBV7-2 CASSGRTGNYGYTF